A single sample gave rise to the 29 T cell receptor beta chains below, sequenced in a study of blood T cell repertoires in COVID-19 (TCRdb year 2020). The library relied on the immunoSEQ multiplex PCR assay. The table comes from immuneACCESS by way of TCRdb, which keeps in-frame sequences with V and J called. Part of the clones is missing from these tables; in studies checked, under half for an unresolved V gene and the rest for unknown reasons. Here the sample has 180,000 or so clones; 80% to 90% occur a single time. The top ten hold nearly 8.5% of the sample. Sequenced: peripheral blood. Source of these receptors: a man aged 60 to 69 with acute or convalescent COVID-19.

V and J are TRBV5-1 and TRBJ1-2; 8 bases are a match to TRBD1. Germline assignment: CDR1 SGHRS and CDR2 YFSETQ. The CDR3 spans 14 residues. The junction had 4 bases not matched to a gene; V was cut back by 4 bases and J by 2 bases. CDR3 sequence: CASSAGQGNYGYTF. CDR3 bases: TGCGCCAGCAGCGCCGGACAGGGAAACTATGGCTACACCTTC.

The chain employs TRBV30 and TRBJ2-5; D is unresolved. In germline, CDR1 is GTSNPN, CDR2 SVGIG (reference sequence). Trimming cost V 1 base and J 4 bases, with 7 bases left between them. The CDR3 is made up of 12 amino acids. CDR3 sequence: CAWSGGLETQYF. CDR3 DNA: TGTGCCTGGAGTGGCGGCTTAGAGACCCAGTACTTC.

The chain is built from TRBV5-1 and TRBJ1-3; possible D gene TRBD1, 5 bases. From germline, CDR1 is SGHRS and CDR2 YFSETQ. This CDR3 spans 15 amino acids. Trimming removed 4 bases at V and 1 base at J, with 12 bases between. In DNA, the CDR3 is TGCGCCAGCAGCCGAGGGACTGAGTCTGGAAACACCATATATTTT. It codes for CASSRGTESGNTIYF.

The chain links TRBV2 to TRBJ1-6; 8 bases agree with TRBD1. Trimming at V came to 8 bases and at J to 8 bases, leaving 5 bases not matched to a gene. Germline V gene lookup returns CDR1 SNHLY and CDR2 FYNNEI. This CDR3 spans 13 amino acids. As DNA, the CDR3 is TGTGCCAGCGCCCCGGACAGGGATTCACCCCTCCACTTT. It yields the protein CASAPDRDSPLHF.

The chain uses TRBV28 and TRBJ1-6; 8 bases line up with TRBD1. V gave up 7 bases and J gave up 9 bases; unmatched junction bases: 11. The CDR3 contains 15 residues. Germline CDR1 and CDR2: MDHEN and SYDVKM. The CDR3 DNA reads TGTGCCAGCACCCCAGTGGACAGGGCGGGTTCACCCCTCCACTTT. This codes for CASTPVDRAGSPLHF.

This clone was counted only a few times. This sequence joins TRBV7-3 and TRBJ2-5; 9 bases fit TRBD2. The germline CDR1 and CDR2 sequences are SGHTA and FQGTGA. The CDR3 totals 15 residues. J was trimmed by 4 bases and V by 2 bases; bases with no gene match: 5. The CDR3 DNA reads as TGTGCCAGCAGCTTAGGATTAGCGGGAGTAGAGACCCAGTACTTC. Encoded protein: CASSLGLAGVETQYF. The variable domain in full, with the rest retrieved from reference TRBV7-3 and TRBJ2-5, is GAGVSQTPSNKVTEKGKYVELRCDPISGHTALYWYRQSLGQGPEFLIYFQGTGAADDSGLPNDRFFAVRPEGSVSTLKIQRTERGDSAVYLCASSLGLAGVETQYFGPGTRLLVL.

This chain connects TRBV7-2 to TRBJ2-1, with 7 bases identical to TRBD2. V shed 4 bases and J 6 bases; nucleotides not matched to a gene: 9. CDR1 SGHTA and CDR2 FQGNSA come from the germline V gene. The CDR3 runs 15 residues. The CDR3 nucleotides are TGTGCCAGCAGCTCTGGACTAGGATGGGGCAATGAGCAGTTCTTC. Translating gives CASSSGLGWGNEQFF.

This clone was recorded only once. The CDR3 protein is CSATGGYGYTF. The CDR3 DNA is TGCAGTGCTACAGGGGGCTATGGCTACACCTTC. This chain joins TRBV20-1 and TRBJ1-2; 7 bases are shared with TRBD1. V lost 4 bases to trimming and J lost 4 bases; unmatched junction nucleotides: 0. This CDR3 spans 11 amino acids. Germline lookup yields CDR1 DFQATT and CDR2 SNEGSKA (reference sequence).

In its sample, this clone was seen once. V is TRBV27 and J is TRBJ2-1; D may be TRBD2 (6 bases). The CDR3 extends over 17 amino acids. Between the trimmed V and J ends, which lost 5 bases and 7 bases, there was a span of 24 bases. CDR1 is MNHEY and CDR2 is SMNVEV in the germline V gene (reference sequence). CDR3 bases: TGTGCCAGCAGTCCCATTTCAAAGGGACTGACTGCTAATGAGCAGTTCTTC. This sequence encodes CASSPISKGLTANEQFF.

This chain connects TRBV7-8 to TRBJ1-2; D is ambiguous. CDR3 length: 14 residues. Germline V gene sequence: CDR1 SGHVS, CDR2 FQNEAQ. Trimming removed 1 base from V and 8 bases from J, with 14 bases in between. The CDR3 spells CASSLEEFSGGYTF. For the CDR3, the DNA is TGTGCCAGCAGCTTAGAAGAGTTCAGCGGGGGCTACACCTTC.

V and J are TRBV6-4 and TRBJ2-7; a possible D gene is TRBD1 (5 bases). The CDR3 sequence is 12 residues long. V lost 6 bases and J lost 5, with 11 bases in between. Germline V gives CDR1 MRHNA, CDR2 SNTAGT. DNA of the CDR3: TGTGCCAGCAGGGGGCCTCTTGACGAGCAGTACTTC. It translates to CASRGPLDEQYF.

The chain couples TRBV27 to TRBJ1-5; 7 bases align to TRBD1. After removal of 6 bases from V and 2 bases from J, the junction contained 10 bases not matched to a gene. This CDR3 is built from 16 residues. Germline assignment: CDR1 MNHEY and CDR2 SMNVEV (reference sequence). Here the CDR3 DNA reads TGTGCCAGCAGACCCGAAACAGGGGTGCGCAATCAGCCCCAGCATTTT. This translates into CASRPETGVRNQPQHF.

The V gene is TRBV2, the J gene TRBJ2-1; 11 nucleotides match TRBD2. Germline V lookup: CDR1 SNHLY, CDR2 FYNNEI. The CDR3 contains 17 residues. The ends lost 5 bases at V and 4 bases at J; junction bases unmatched: 10. CDR3 sequence: CASSSGRGTSGYNEQFF. In nucleotides, the CDR3 is TGTGCCAGCAGTTCGGGGAGGGGGACTAGCGGATACAATGAGCAGTTCTTC.

The genes are TRBV15 and TRBJ2-7, with a weak D call TRBD2 (6 bases). This CDR3 has 16 residues. Germline V gene data show CDR1 as LNHNV and CDR2 as YYDKDF (reference sequence). Trimming removed 4 bases from V and 0 bases from J, with 16 bases in between. Here the CDR3 reads CATSTPGLLFSYEQYF. The CDR3 DNA sequence: TGTGCCACCAGCACACCGGGACTCCTGTTCTCCTACGAGCAGTACTTC.

The V call is TRBV11-2, the J call TRBJ2-1; TRBD2 agrees at 8 bases. The V gene end was trimmed by 4 bases and the J gene end by 3 bases; junction bases not matched to a gene: 14. Germline values: CDR1 SGHAT, CDR2 FQNNGV. This CDR3 is 18 amino acids long. CDR3 bases: TGTGCCAGCAGCTCCTCCCTCCGGGAGGGCCGAGGCTACAATGAGCAGTTCTTC. This codes for CASSSSLREGRGYNEQFF.

Turning to this clone: No conserved phenylalanine or tryptophan ends this CDR3, so it is likely a read error. It is unclear where the CDR3 begins or ends on the DNA, so no DNA is shown, and the CDR3 is as TCRdb lists it. The V and J genes are TRBV29-1 and TRBJ1-2; the tabulated D call, TRBD1, remains unverified against the DNA. Germline-derived CDR1 and CDR2 are SQVTM and ANQGSEA. Termini included, the CDR3 measures 9 amino acids. CDR3 protein: CSKGTGGPV.

The genes are TRBV28 and TRBJ2-1; D is possibly TRBD1 (6 bases). V dropped 4 bases and J dropped 7 bases, with 17 bases sitting between them. The CDR3 is 15 residues long. In germline, CDR1 is MDHEN, CDR2 SYDVKM. DNA of the CDR3: TGTGCCAGCAGTTACCTCCAGGGGTTGGTGAATGAGCAGTTCTTC. Translated: CASSYLQGLVNEQFF.

V and J are TRBV12-3 or TRBV12-4 and TRBJ1-2; 9 bases fit TRBD1. Trimming cost V 6 bases and J 5 bases; bases outside gene matches: 4. This CDR3 comprises 13 residues. The CDR3 here is CASSSGQGYGYTF. Here the CDR3 DNA reads TGTGCCAGCAGCTCCGGACAGGGGTATGGCTACACCTTC.

This clone has a single count. The rearrangement links TRBV5-4 to TRBJ2-5; the D gene is possibly TRBD1 (5 bases). Per germline, CDR1 SGHNT and CDR2 YYREEE (reference sequence). Between the trimmed V and J ends, which lost 0 bases and 2 bases, there was a span of 11 bases. The CDR3 loop spans 15 amino acids. The CDR3 DNA reads TGTGCCAGCAGCTTGGGTGTTAGGGGACAAGAGACCCAGTACTTC. As protein: CASSLGVRGQETQYF.

The CDR3 here is CASSQDLASSYNEQFF. The CDR3, as DNA: TGTGCCAGCAGCCAAGATCTGGCTAGCTCCTACAATGAGCAGTTCTTC. The rearrangement joins TRBV3-1 (or the pseudogene TRBV3-2) to TRBJ2-1; no clear D. The CDR3 totals 16 residues. V dropped 0 bases and J dropped 0 bases, with 9 bases sitting between them. Germline V lookup: CDR1 LGHDT, CDR2 YNNKEL (reference sequence).

The table lists this clone with many counts. This chain joins TRBV11-2 and TRBJ2-7; 7 nucleotides line up with TRBD1. Germline V gene sequence: CDR1 SGHAT, CDR2 FQNNGV. The J segment lost 1 base and the V segment lost 4 bases, leaving 7 bases of the junction unmatched. The CDR3 runs to 15 residues. Here the CDR3 reads CASSSIQGSSYEQYF. CDR3 sequence (DNA): TGTGCCAGCAGCTCCATACAGGGGTCGTCCTACGAGCAGTACTTC.

This chain joins TRBV20-1 and TRBJ1-6; D might be TRBD1 (5 bases). This CDR3 spans 11 amino acids. Germline CDR1 reads DFQATT; CDR2 reads SNEGSKA (reference sequence). V lost 3 bases and J 9 bases, leaving 6 bases between the germline ends. The CDR3 here is CSASQGSPLHF. In nucleotides, the CDR3 is TGCAGTGCTAGTCAGGGTTCACCCCTCCACTTT.

This clone was detected only once. The J gene is TRBJ2-6, the V gene TRBV27; a possible D gene is TRBD2 (5 bases). V lost 7 bases and J 0 bases, leaving 16 bases between the germline ends. Per germline, CDR1 MNHEY and CDR2 SMNVEV (reference sequence). The CDR3 is 17 amino acids. CDR3 nucleotide sequence: TGTGCCAGCAAGCCCGCGGGCGGAAACTCTGGGGCCAACGTCCTGACTTTC. This translates into CASKPAGGNSGANVLTF.

This chain links TRBV4-1 with TRBJ2-7, with 8 positions matching TRBD2. The CDR3 is 15 residues long. The ends lost 5 bases at V and 3 bases at J; junction bases unmatched: 9. Germline CDR1 reads MGHRA; CDR2 reads YSYEKL. The CDR3 nucleotides are TGCGCCAGCAGCTACGAGCGGGGGAACCTCTACGAGCAGTACTTC. Its protein product is CASSYERGNLYEQYF.

V and J are TRBV5-5 and TRBJ2-7; D ambiguous. Germline lookup yields CDR1 SGHKS and CDR2 YYEKEE (reference sequence). The ends were cut back, 4 bases at V and 0 bases at J, with 11 bases in the middle. CDR3 length equals 14 residues. CDR3 sequence: CASSALGSSYEQYF. The CDR3 DNA follows: TGTGCCAGCAGCGCTCTGGGCAGCTCCTACGAGCAGTACTTC.

The chain recombines TRBV5-1 with TRBJ2-1, with D maybe TRBD1 (5 bases). This CDR3 is built from 16 residues. Germline values: CDR1 SGHRS, CDR2 YFSETQ. V lost 1 base and J lost 1, with 12 bases in between. The CDR3 region has the DNA TGCGCCAGCAGCTTGTTGCCGGACAAATCCTACAATGAGCAGTTCTTC. Amino acid sequence: CASSLLPDKSYNEQFF.

The chain carries TRBV10-3 and TRBJ1-1, with TRBD1 matching 8 bases. In germline, CDR1 is ENHRY, CDR2 SYGVKD. V gave up 4 bases and J gave up 3 bases; unmatched junction bases: 10. The CDR3 sequence is 16 residues long. The CDR3 is CAISVQGGRRDTEAFF. The CDR3 DNA reads as TGTGCCATCAGTGTACAGGGGGGGCGGAGGGACACTGAAGCTTTCTTT.

This sequence joins TRBV30 and TRBJ1-3; D may be TRBD1 (6 bases). The CDR3 has 13 amino acids. Germline CDR1 is GTSNPN and CDR2 is SVGIG (reference sequence). V shed 2 bases and J shed 4 bases, with 9 bases lying between them. In DNA, the CDR3 is TGTGCCTGGAGTCGGGGGGCCGGAAACACCATATATTTT. Translation: CAWSRGAGNTIYF. The entire variable domain, with the rest obtained from reference TRBV30 and TRBJ1-3, is as follows: SQTIHQWPATLVQPVGSPLSLECTVEGTSNPNLYWYRQAAGRGLQLLFYSVGIGQISSEVPQNLSASRPQDRQFILSSKKLLLSDSGFYLCAWSRGAGNTIYFGEGSWLTVV.

The chain couples TRBV5-6 to TRBJ1-4; a possible D gene is TRBD1 (5 bases). V dropped 0 bases and J dropped 8 bases, with 17 bases sitting between them. The germline CDR1 and CDR2 sequences are SGHDT and YYEEEE. The CDR3 runs to 16 residues. This CDR3 reads CASSLAGGREGEKLFF. The CDR3 DNA reads as TGTGCCAGCAGCTTGGCCGGTGGCAGGGAGGGAGAAAAACTGTTTTTT.